The 27 T cell receptor beta chains listed next were all sequenced from one sample in a study of patients and donors after allogeneic stem cell transplantation. TCRdb analysed the RT-PCR reads with MiXCR anew, one entry per CDR3 protein. The data show around 150,000 distinct CDR3 sequences, approximately 40% seen once. Sequencing used blood, either unsorted or a sorted T cell fraction (not recorded which). The receptors here all came from a human donor who was either an allogeneic HSCT recipient or a stem cell or donor lymphocyte infusion donor (not recorded which). It is not recorded whose cells these are; they may come from a transplant donor.

This clonotype showed up just a few times. This chain connects TRBV12-3 or TRBV12-4 to TRBJ2-1; D is ambiguous. The V gene lost 6 bases and the J gene lost 4 bases, with 7 bases spanning the gap. CDR3 length equals 12 residues. CDR3 coding DNA: TGTGCCAGCAGGGTAAGGTACAATGAGCAGTTCTTC. This codes for CASRVRYNEQFF.

There are a few counts of this clonotype. The chain combines TRBV28 with TRBJ1-1; the D gene is possibly TRBD1 (5 bases). Germline CDR1 reads MDHEN; CDR2 reads SYDVKM. This CDR3 contains 13 residues. Trimming shortened V by 3 bases and J by 5 bases, and 10 bases separated the two germline ends. This CDR3 is CASSLTGPTEAFF. DNA of the CDR3: TGTGCCAGCAGTTTGACGGGGCCTACTGAAGCTTTCTTT.

The rearrangement links TRBV11-1 to TRBJ2-7; 11 nucleotides agree with TRBD1. V gave up 6 bases and J gave up 2 bases; unmatched junction bases: 12. CDR3 length equals 17 residues. Germline assignment: CDR1 SGHAT and CDR2 FQDESV (reference sequence). The CDR3 DNA reads as TGTGCCAGCAGGACCCGGACAGGGGGCAAGGAGCCCTACGAGCAGTACTTC. This sequence encodes CASRTRTGGKEPYEQYF.

The chain uses TRBV6-5 and TRBJ1-2; 7 bases are a match to TRBD1. J lost 2 bases, V lost 6 bases, and 3 bases had no gene match. This CDR3 comprises 13 residues. Germline loops: CDR1 MNHEY, CDR2 SVGAGI. DNA of the CDR3: TGTGCCAGCAGGGCAGGGGGGAACTATGGCTACACCTTC. It is translated as CASRAGGNYGYTF.

This chain's CDR3 is CASSQRPTGQGGRYTF. The DNA of the CDR3 is TGCGCCAGCAGCCAGCGACCTACGGGACAGGGAGGGCGCTACACCTTC. The rearrangement uses TRBV4-3 and TRBJ1-2; 9 bases match TRBD1. The CDR3 covers 16 residues. The V and J ends lost 3 bases and 9 bases, in that order; junction bases with no gene match: 14. The germline gives CDR1 LGHNA, CDR2 YSLEER.

The rearrangement uses TRBV25-1 and TRBJ2-3; 7 nucleotides align to TRBD1. This CDR3 contains 15 residues. Germline CDR1 MGHDK, CDR2 SYGVNS. V shed 0 bases and J 1 base; nucleotides not matched to a gene: 1. CDR3 residues: CASSEYDRGTDTQYF. CDR3 in DNA: TGTGCCAGCAGTGAATACGACAGGGGCACAGATACGCAGTATTTT.

V gene TRBV4-2 combines with J gene TRBJ2-5; no clear D gene. The CDR3 loop spans 14 amino acids. The germline V gene has CDR1 LGHNA and CDR2 YNFKEQ. Trimming took 0 bases from V and 2 from J, leaving 7 bases between them. DNA for the CDR3: TGTGCCAGCAGCCAAGACGTGTCACAAGAGACCCAGTACTTC. Amino acids: CASSQDVSQETQYF.

This clonotype showed up just a few times. The rearrangement joins TRBV25-1 to TRBJ1-1, with D uncertain. Trimming cost V 6 bases and J 1 base, with 12 bases left between them. The germline V gene has CDR1 MGHDK and CDR2 SYGVNS. CDR3 length equals 14 residues. Here the CDR3 DNA reads TGTGCCAGCAGGACGGAGAGGGAGAACACTGAAGCTTTCTTT. Amino acid sequence: CASRTERENTEAFF. The whole variable domain, filled in from reference TRBV25-1 and TRBJ1-1, reads EADIYQTPRYLVIGTGKKITLECSQTMGHDKMYWYQQDPGMELHLIHYSYGVNSTEKGDLSSESTVSRIRTEHFPLTLESARPSHTSQYLCASRTERENTEAFFGQGTRLTVV.

This clonotype occurred a few times. The rearrangement links TRBV12-3 or TRBV12-4 to TRBJ2-2; 7 bases map to TRBD1. The ends lost 1 base at V and 6 bases at J; junction bases unmatched: 2. The CDR3 runs 14 residues. The CDR3 DNA sequence: TGTGCCAGCAGTTTAGAGGGGGCGCCCGGGGAGCTGTTTTTT. This codes for CASSLEGAPGELFF.

V and J are TRBV10-3 and TRBJ1-2, with 10 bases fitting TRBD1. Trimming removed 8 bases from V and 6 bases from J; junction bases left unmatched: 9. CDR3 length equals 14 residues. Looked up from germline, CDR1 is ENHRY and CDR2 is SYGVKD. DNA of the CDR3: TGTGCCATCGGTATCTTAGGGACAGGGGATGGCTACACCTTC. Translating it yields CAIGILGTGDGYTF.

The chain carries TRBV14 and TRBJ2-3; 7 positions match TRBD1. Germline CDR1 and CDR2: SGHDN and FVKESK. V shed 7 bases and J 6 bases; nucleotides not matched to a gene: 10. This CDR3 is built from 14 residues. Here the CDR3 reads CASKSRTGPDTQYF. In DNA form, the CDR3 reads TGTGCCAGCAAGTCCCGGACAGGCCCGGATACGCAGTATTTT.

This clonotype was seen many times. The gene calls are TRBV6-4 and TRBJ2-7; 7 nucleotides agree with TRBD1. Germline lookup yields CDR1 MRHNA and CDR2 SNTAGT. The CDR3 runs to 16 residues. Trimming at V came to 3 bases and at J to 3 bases, leaving 11 bases not matched to a gene. The CDR3 sequence: CASSDFRPSGGYEQYV. CDR3 DNA sequence: TGTGCCAGCAGTGATTTTAGACCCTCAGGGGGCTACGAGCAGTACGTC.

The rearrangement uses TRBV3-1 and TRBJ2-2; TRBD1 aligns across 7 bases. This CDR3 has 15 residues. V trimming: 4 bases; J trimming: 1 base; junction bases outside the gene matches: 3. The germline CDR1 and CDR2 sequences are LGHDT and YNNKEL (reference sequence). This CDR3 is CASSPRTGNTGELFF. CDR3 DNA: TGTGCCAGCAGCCCTCGGACAGGGAACACCGGGGAGCTGTTTTTT.

This clonotype has only one observation. The rearrangement uses TRBV12-3 or TRBV12-4 and TRBJ2-5; the D gene is possibly TRBD2 (6 bases). Trimming took 6 bases from V and 1 from J, leaving 12 bases between them. The CDR3 is 14 amino acids. The CDR3 region has the DNA TGTGCCAGCAGGCCCCGGACTATCCAAGAGACCCAGTACTTC. Protein product: CASRPRTIQETQYF.

This clonotype turned up a few times. The rearrangement uses TRBV12-3 or TRBV12-4 and TRBJ1-3; possible D gene TRBD1, 6 bases. V was clipped by 5 bases and J by 0 bases, with 17 bases between them. The CDR3 is 17 residues long. In DNA, the CDR3 is TGTGCCAGCAGTCCTCACGGTGGGGGCCCCTCTGGAAACACCATATATTTT. Amino acids: CASSPHGGGPSGNTIYF.

The chain has TRBV10-3 and TRBJ1-4; TRBD1 is a possible D gene (6 bases). V dropped 7 bases and J dropped 5 bases, with 11 bases sitting between them. The CDR3 sequence is 13 residues long. Germline assignment: CDR1 ENHRY and CDR2 SYGVKD. CDR3 in DNA: TGTGCCATCAAGGGAACAGGGAATGAAAAACTGTTTTTT. This encodes CAIKGTGNEKLFF.

This clonotype was seen more than once but under ten times. The chain recombines TRBV27 with TRBJ1-6; D is ambiguous. The V gene lost 6 bases and the J gene lost 0 bases, with 21 bases spanning the gap. CDR3 length equals 19 residues. The germline gives CDR1 MNHEY, CDR2 SMNVEV (reference sequence). DNA for the CDR3: TGTGCCAGCAGCACCGGGAGACTTTTCTCGAGCTCCTATAATTCACCCCTCCACTTT. This encodes CASSTGRLFSSSYNSPLHF.

This clonotype has more than one count but fewer than ten. This chain links TRBV2 with TRBJ1-4; the match to TRBD1 covers 7 bases. J gave up 7 bases and V 7 bases, and 9 bases lay outside the gene matches. CDR3 length equals 14 residues. Germline V lookup: CDR1 SNHLY, CDR2 FYNNEI. The CDR3 here is CASTVQGIIEKLFF. The CDR3, as DNA: TGTGCCAGCACCGTACAGGGGATCATTGAAAAACTGTTTTTT.

The chain combines TRBV9 with TRBJ1-2, with 8 nucleotides matching TRBD1. Germline loops: CDR1 SGDLS, CDR2 YYNGEE. V gave up 0 bases and J gave up 8 bases; unmatched junction bases: 3. The CDR3 extends over 13 amino acids. In DNA, the CDR3 is TGTGCCAGCAGCGTAGAGGCAGGGGGCGGCTACACCTTC. Its translation: CASSVEAGGGYTF.

This clonotype was recorded a few times. V is TRBV4-3 and J is TRBJ2-7; D uncertain. The CDR3 extends over 14 amino acids. CDR1 LGHNA and CDR2 YSLEER come from the germline V gene. The germline V and J ends were trimmed by 0 bases and 1 base, with 7 bases remaining between them. DNA of the CDR3: TGCGCCAGCAGCCAAGATAGCCGGTCCTACGAGCAGTACTTC. It specifies CASSQDSRSYEQYF.

This clonotype was seen only a few times. The CDR3 DNA follows: TGTGCCAGCAGCCGGGCTCAGGGGTATGGCTACACCTTC. Its translation: CASSRAQGYGYTF. The chain couples TRBV12-3 or TRBV12-4 to TRBJ1-2; possibly TRBD1 for D (6 bases). This CDR3 is built from 13 residues. V was trimmed by 6 bases and J by 5 bases, leaving 13 bases between them.

The rearrangement links TRBV28 to TRBJ2-7; D remains ambiguous. Per germline, CDR1 MDHEN and CDR2 SYDVKM. V was shortened by 3 bases and J by 2 bases, with 11 bases between the two germline ends. The CDR3 totals 14 residues. The CDR3 region has the DNA TGTGCCAGCAGTTTGTTAGGTACCCCCTACGAGCAGTACGTC. Residues: CASSLLGTPYEQYV.

The rearrangement joins TRBV3-1 to TRBJ2-1, with D maybe TRBD2 (6 bases). This CDR3 comprises 16 residues. V was clipped by 0 bases and J by 2 bases, with 11 bases between them. From germline, CDR1 is LGHDT and CDR2 YNNKEL (reference sequence). The CDR3 here is CASSQDTAGAYNEQFF. In DNA, the CDR3 is TGTGCCAGCAGCCAAGATACAGCGGGCGCCTACAATGAGCAGTTCTTC.

This clonotype was counted a few times. The chain employs TRBV12-3 or TRBV12-4 and TRBJ1-2, with D hard to call. Between the trimmed V and J ends, which lost 7 bases and 0 bases, there was a span of 15 bases. The CDR3 is 15 residues long. CDR3 protein: CASTSSDTANYGYTF. Here the CDR3 DNA reads TGTGCCAGCACTTCTTCCGACACCGCTAACTATGGCTACACCTTC.

This clonotype was picked up a small number of times. The chain combines TRBV4-2 with TRBJ1-2; D is perhaps TRBD1 (6 bases). CDR3 size: 15 residues. V lost 4 bases and J 0 bases, leaving 12 bases between the germline ends. Germline V CDR1 and CDR2: LGHNA, YNFKEQ. CDR3 bases: TGTGCCAGCAGCCCGGGACATCAAGCTAACTATGGCTACACCTTC. Its translation is CASSPGHQANYGYTF.

This clonotype has more than one count but fewer than ten. The rearrangement joins TRBV15 to TRBJ1-2; D not resolved. Germline loops: CDR1 LNHNV, CDR2 YYDKDF (reference sequence). The CDR3 has 14 amino acids. Trimming shortened V by 6 bases and J by 0 bases, and 11 bases separated the two germline ends. DNA for the CDR3: TGTGCCACCAGAAGTGACACCACTAACTATGGCTACACCTTC. Translating gives CATRSDTTNYGYTF.

The rearrangement uses TRBV12-3 or TRBV12-4 and TRBJ1-1; 7 positions match TRBD1. The junction had 8 bases not matched to a gene; V was cut back by 6 bases and J by 4 bases. This CDR3 region has 14 residues. In nucleotides, the CDR3 is TGTGCCAGCAGACCGACAGGGAGGCCCACTGAAGCTTTCTTT. Translated, it gives CASRPTGRPTEAFF.